This TCR beta chain was sequenced for a study of molecular identifiers for immune sequencing clone quantification. TCRdb recomputed calls from the PCR reads with MiXCR, one row per CDR3 protein. The sample yields roughly 630,000 distinct CDR3 sequences, around 25% seen once. This clonotype was counted many times. CDR1 is SGHRS, CDR2 YFSETQ, per germline. The CDR3 runs to 17 residues. The V end was cut by 3 bases, the J end by 1 base, with 16 bases between. This sequence was found in a human donor in good health. Some libraries in this study had Jurkat cell RNA spiked in. This rearrangement joins TRBV5-1 to TRBJ2-2, with a weak D call TRBD1 (6 bases). Sequenced material: naive CD8+ T cells from blood, with Jurkat cell RNA spiked in. Subset here: FACS-sorted CD8+CD4-CCR7+CD45RA+ naive T cells. The CDR3 DNA sequence: TGCGCCAGCAGCTCCCGGGACACATATTTGAACACCGGGGAGCTGTTTTTT. As protein: CASSSRDTYLNTGELFF.